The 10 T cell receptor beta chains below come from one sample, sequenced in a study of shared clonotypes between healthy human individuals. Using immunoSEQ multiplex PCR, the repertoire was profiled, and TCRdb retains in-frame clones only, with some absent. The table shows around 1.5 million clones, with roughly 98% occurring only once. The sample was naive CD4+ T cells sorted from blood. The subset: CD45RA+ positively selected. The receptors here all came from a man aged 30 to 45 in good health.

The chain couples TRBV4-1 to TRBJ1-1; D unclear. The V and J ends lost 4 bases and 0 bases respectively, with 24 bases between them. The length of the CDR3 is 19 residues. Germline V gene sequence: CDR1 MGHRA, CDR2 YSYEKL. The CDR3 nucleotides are TGCGCCAGCAGCCCAAGGCTCTGGGATCAAGGGAAGGTGAACACTGAAGCTTTCTTT. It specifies CASSPRLWDQGKVNTEAFF.

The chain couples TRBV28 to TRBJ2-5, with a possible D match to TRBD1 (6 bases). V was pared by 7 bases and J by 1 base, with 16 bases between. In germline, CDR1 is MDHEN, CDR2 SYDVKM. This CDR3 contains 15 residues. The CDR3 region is CASTMGNRVQETQYF. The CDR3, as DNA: TGTGCCAGCACTATGGGGAACAGGGTCCAAGAGACCCAGTACTTC.

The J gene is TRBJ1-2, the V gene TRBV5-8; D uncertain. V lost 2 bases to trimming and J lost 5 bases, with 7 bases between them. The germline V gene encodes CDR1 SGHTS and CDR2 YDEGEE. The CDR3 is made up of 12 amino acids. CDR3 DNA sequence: TGTGCCAGCAGCTTCCTTGGTTATGGCTACACCTTC. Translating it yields CASSFLGYGYTF.

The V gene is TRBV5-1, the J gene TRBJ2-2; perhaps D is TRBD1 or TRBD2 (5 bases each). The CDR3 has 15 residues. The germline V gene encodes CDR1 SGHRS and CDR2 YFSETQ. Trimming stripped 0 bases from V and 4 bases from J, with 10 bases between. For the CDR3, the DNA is TGCGCCAGCAGCTTGGTTCCAGGGAGCACCGGGGAGCTGTTTTTT. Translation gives CASSLVPGSTGELFF.

CDR3 DNA sequence: TGTGCCAGCAGCGTAGGGGGGTCTACTAACGTCCTGACTTTC. It encodes CASSVGGSTNVLTF. The genes are TRBV9 and TRBJ2-6; D is perhaps TRBD1 or TRBD2 (5 bases each). This CDR3 has 14 amino acids. V lost 0 bases to trimming and J lost 10 bases, with 11 bases between them. Germline V gene lookup returns CDR1 SGDLS and CDR2 YYNGEE.

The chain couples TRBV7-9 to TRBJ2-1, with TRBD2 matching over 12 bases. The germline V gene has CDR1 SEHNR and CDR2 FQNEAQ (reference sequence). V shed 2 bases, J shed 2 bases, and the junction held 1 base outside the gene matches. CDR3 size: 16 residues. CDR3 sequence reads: CASSLLAGGAYNEQFF. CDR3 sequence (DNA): TGTGCCAGCAGCTTACTAGCGGGAGGGGCCTACAATGAGCAGTTCTTC.

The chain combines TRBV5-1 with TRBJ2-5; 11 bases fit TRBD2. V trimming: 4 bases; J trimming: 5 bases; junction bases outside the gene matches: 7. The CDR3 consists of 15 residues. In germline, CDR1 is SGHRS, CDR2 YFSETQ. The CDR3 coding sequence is TGCGCCAGCAGCACGTTAGCGGGAGGGCAGGAGACCCAGTACTTC. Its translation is CASSTLAGGQETQYF.

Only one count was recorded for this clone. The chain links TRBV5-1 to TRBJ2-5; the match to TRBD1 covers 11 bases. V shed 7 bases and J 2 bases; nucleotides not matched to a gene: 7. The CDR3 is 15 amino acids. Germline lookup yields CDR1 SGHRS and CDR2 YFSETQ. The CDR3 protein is CASWAGQGAQETQYF. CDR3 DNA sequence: TGCGCCAGCTGGGCTGGACAGGGGGCTCAAGAGACCCAGTACTTC. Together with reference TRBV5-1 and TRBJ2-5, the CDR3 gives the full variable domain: KAGVTQTPRYLIKTRGQQVTLSCSPISGHRSVSWYQQTPGQGLQFLFEYFSETQRNKGNFPGRFSGRQFSNSRSEMNVSTLELGDSALYLCASWAGQGAQETQYFGPGTRLLVL.

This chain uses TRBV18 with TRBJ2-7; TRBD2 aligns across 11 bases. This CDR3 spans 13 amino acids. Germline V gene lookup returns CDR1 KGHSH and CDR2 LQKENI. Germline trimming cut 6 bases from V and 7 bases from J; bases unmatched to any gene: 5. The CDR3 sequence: CASSGGTSGEQYF. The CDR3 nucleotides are TGTGCCAGCTCGGGCGGGACTAGCGGAGAGCAGTACTTC. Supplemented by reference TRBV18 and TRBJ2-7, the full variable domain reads NAGVMQNPRHLVRRRGQEARLRCSPMKGHSHVYWYRQLPEEGLKFMVYLQKENIIDESGMPKERFSAEFPKEGPSILRIQQVVRGDSAAYFCASSGGTSGEQYFGPGTRLTVT.

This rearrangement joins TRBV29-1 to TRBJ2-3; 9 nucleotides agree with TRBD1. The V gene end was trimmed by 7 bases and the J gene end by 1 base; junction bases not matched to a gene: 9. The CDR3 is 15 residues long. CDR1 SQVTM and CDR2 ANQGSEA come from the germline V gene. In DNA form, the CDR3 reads TGCAGCGGTACCGGGACAGGGTATGGCACAGATACGCAGTATTTT. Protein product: CSGTGTGYGTDTQYF.